The 17 T cell receptor beta chains below were found in one sample sequenced in a study of shared clonotypes between healthy human individuals. Data came from immunoSEQ multiplex PCR; TCRdb stores just in-frame clones and leaves some out. Seen here are some 470,000 clones, 76% observed once, and the top ten hold 10% to 15%. The material sequenced was PBMCs. The source of these receptors is a woman aged 35 to 49 in good health. Some clones in this sample may be carry-over from other donors' samples.

The rearrangement uses TRBV27 and TRBJ2-2; perhaps TRBD2 as D (5 bases). V dropped 3 bases and J dropped 1 base, with 21 bases sitting between them. Germline-derived CDR1 and CDR2 are MNHEY and SMNVEV (reference sequence). This CDR3 has 19 residues. The CDR3 protein is CASSLTSGSVSLNTGELFF. CDR3 nucleotide sequence: TGTGCCAGCAGTTTGACCTCGGGATCCGTATCATTGAACACCGGGGAGCTGTTTTTT.

This clone appeared a few times. This sequence joins TRBV6-4 and TRBJ1-6; 7 nucleotides match TRBD1. V shed 3 bases and J 6 bases; nucleotides not matched to a gene: 2. From germline, CDR1 is MRHNA and CDR2 SNTAGT. This CDR3 spans 14 amino acids. The CDR3 DNA follows: TGTGCCAGCAGTGAAGGGGACAGTAATTCACCCCTCCACTTT. It encodes CASSEGDSNSPLHF.

The chain combines TRBV27 with TRBJ1-5; D is possibly TRBD1 (6 bases). The CDR3 length is 15 residues. Trimming stripped 5 bases from V and 5 bases from J, with 16 bases between. Germline V gives CDR1 MNHEY, CDR2 SMNVEV (reference sequence). The CDR3 spells CASSPLGGTDQPQHF. Written as DNA, the CDR3 is TGTGCCAGCAGTCCCCTAGGGGGTACGGATCAGCCCCAGCATTTT.

The genes are TRBV11-2 and TRBJ2-6; 7 positions match TRBD1. With V trimmed by 2 bases and J by 2 bases, 6 bases remained unmatched. The CDR3 consists of 17 residues. CDR1 and CDR2 from the germline V gene are SGHAT and FQNNGV. CDR3 sequence reads: CASSLWERGPGANVLTF. The CDR3 DNA reads as TGTGCCAGCAGCTTATGGGAGAGGGGGCCTGGGGCCAACGTCCTGACTTTC.

As for this clone: In the same sample, other DNA sequences code for this CDR3. V and J are TRBV28 and TRBJ2-7; D gene unclear. Trimming stripped 3 bases from V and 3 bases from J, with 9 bases between. The CDR3 runs 13 residues. Looked up from germline, CDR1 is MDHEN and CDR2 is SYDVKM. CDR3 sequence: CASSLGLGYEQYF. The CDR3 DNA is TGTGCCAGCAGTTTGGGGTTGGGCTACGAGCAGTACTTC.

The CDR3 spells CASSLQNTGELFF. CDR3 DNA: TGTGCCAGCAGCTTGCAGAACACCGGGGAGCTGTTTTTT. The V call is TRBV5-5, the J call TRBJ2-2, with D unclear. The CDR3 is made up of 13 amino acids. The germline V and J ends were trimmed by 1 base and 1 base, with 2 bases remaining between them. Germline CDR1 reads SGHKS; CDR2 reads YYEKEE (reference sequence).

The chain carries TRBV30 and TRBJ2-3; D is unclear. In germline, CDR1 is GTSNPN, CDR2 SVGIG (reference sequence). The V gene lost 4 bases and the J gene lost 7 bases, with 15 bases spanning the gap. The CDR3 loop spans 13 amino acids. Written as DNA, the CDR3 is TGTGCCTGGACCTGGCCTGAGAGCAATACGCAGTATTTT. Its protein product is CAWTWPESNTQYF.

This chain uses TRBV4-1 with TRBJ2-5; the match to TRBD1 covers 8 bases. The germline gives CDR1 MGHRA, CDR2 YSYEKL. The CDR3 contains 16 residues. The V and J ends lost 3 bases and 5 bases, in that order; junction bases with no gene match: 11. CDR3 DNA sequence: TGCGCCAGCAGCCACCAGCGGACAGGGTCGAGGGAGACCCAGTACTTC. Encoded protein: CASSHQRTGSRETQYF.

The chain links TRBV9 to TRBJ2-6, with unresolved D. This CDR3 is 17 amino acids long. Trimming removed 5 bases at V and 2 bases at J, with 17 bases between. Germline assignment: CDR1 SGDLS and CDR2 YYNGEE. CDR3 protein: CASRGRIGRAGANVLTF. CDR3 DNA sequence: TGTGCCAGCAGAGGCAGGATAGGAAGAGCTGGGGCCAACGTCCTGACTTTC.

V is TRBV19 and J is TRBJ2-1, with 10 bases that match TRBD2. Germline CDR1 is LNHDA and CDR2 is SQIVND (reference sequence). The CDR3 covers 16 residues. The trim removed 5 bases at V and 7 bases at J, leaving 11 bases unmatched. CDR3 residues: CASSEGLAQTWNEQFF. The CDR3 nucleotides are TGTGCCAGTAGTGAGGGACTAGCGCAAACATGGAATGAGCAGTTCTTC.

The genes are TRBV7-9 and TRBJ2-2; possibly TRBD2 for D (7 bases). CDR3 length: 15 residues. Deletions cut 2 bases from V and 3 bases from J, with 10 bases between. Germline values: CDR1 SEHNR, CDR2 FQNEAQ (reference sequence). As DNA, the CDR3 is TGTGCCAGCAGCTTACGGGGGGCCGACACCGGGGAGCTGTTTTTT. It specifies CASSLRGADTGELFF.

This clone was seen a single time. The chain recombines TRBV29-1 with TRBJ2-7, with 10 bases fitting TRBD1. V lost 1 base to trimming and J lost 5 bases; unmatched junction nucleotides: 5. Germline lookup yields CDR1 SQVTM and CDR2 ANQGSEA. This CDR3 has 14 residues. CDR3: CSVEGTGGGNEQYF. CDR3 coding DNA: TGCAGCGTTGAAGGGACAGGGGGTGGAAACGAGCAGTACTTC.

This chain connects TRBV19 to TRBJ1-5, with D possibly being TRBD1 (6 bases). V lost 7 bases and J 5 bases, leaving 15 bases between the germline ends. Germline CDR1 reads LNHDA; CDR2 reads SQIVND (reference sequence). There are 14 residues in the CDR3. The CDR3: CASNFQQGYQPQHF. The CDR3 DNA reads as TGTGCCAGTAATTTCCAACAGGGCTATCAGCCCCAGCATTTT.

This CDR3 is CASSKRDMSSHHEQFF. Here the CDR3 DNA reads TGTGCCAGCAGCAAACGGGACATGAGTTCGCACCATGAGCAGTTCTTC. The chain employs TRBV7-8 and TRBJ2-1; TRBD1 is a possible D gene (6 bases). The V and J ends lost 5 bases and 8 bases respectively, with 22 bases between them. CDR1 is SGHVS and CDR2 is FQNEAQ in the germline V gene. There are 16 residues in the CDR3.

The rearrangement joins TRBV4-3 to TRBJ2-3; D may be TRBD2 (5 bases). The CDR3 is made up of 16 amino acids. V was trimmed by 1 base and J by 1 base, leaving 12 bases between them. CDR1 and CDR2 from the germline V gene are LGHNA and YSLEER. The CDR3 spells CASSQGGRWGTDTQYF. In DNA form, the CDR3 reads TGCGCCAGCAGCCAAGGAGGGCGTTGGGGCACAGATACGCAGTATTTT.

V gene TRBV2 combines with J gene TRBJ2-3, with 10 bases matching TRBD1. This CDR3 spans 15 amino acids. Germline CDR1 and CDR2: SNHLY and FYNNEI. The V segment lost 6 bases and the J segment 4 bases; nucleotides outside the gene matches: 7. The CDR3 loop reads CASRETGGDADTQYF. The CDR3 bases are TGTGCCAGCAGGGAGACAGGGGGCGACGCAGATACGCAGTATTTT. The whole variable domain, remainder taken from reference TRBV2 and TRBJ2-3, is EPEVTQTPSHQVTQMGQEVILRCVPISNHLYFYWYRQILGQKVEFLVSFYNNEISEKSEIFDDQFSVERPDGSNFTLKIRSTKLEDSAMYFCASRETGGDADTQYFGPGTRLTVL.

The chain couples TRBV7-2 to TRBJ1-4; D unresolved. V was pared by 5 bases and J by 5 bases, with 15 bases between. This CDR3 contains 15 residues. Germline values: CDR1 SGHTA, CDR2 FQGNSA. CDR3 sequence: CASSLWRGENEKLFF. The CDR3 region has the DNA TGTGCCAGCAGCCTCTGGCGAGGAGAGAATGAAAAACTGTTTTTT.